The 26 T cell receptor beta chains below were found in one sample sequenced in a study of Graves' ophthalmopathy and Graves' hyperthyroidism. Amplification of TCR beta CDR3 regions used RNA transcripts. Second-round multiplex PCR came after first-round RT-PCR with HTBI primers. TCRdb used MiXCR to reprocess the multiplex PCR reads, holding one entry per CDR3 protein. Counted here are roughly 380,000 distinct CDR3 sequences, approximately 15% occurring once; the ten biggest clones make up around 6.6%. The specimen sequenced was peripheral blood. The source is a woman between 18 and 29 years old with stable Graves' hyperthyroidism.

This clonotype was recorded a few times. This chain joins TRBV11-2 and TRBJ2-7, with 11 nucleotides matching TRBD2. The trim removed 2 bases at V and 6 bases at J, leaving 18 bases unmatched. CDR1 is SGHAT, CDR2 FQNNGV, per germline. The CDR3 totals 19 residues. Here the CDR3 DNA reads TGTGCCAGCAGCTTATGGGGACTAGCGGAAATCCCCCGACCTTTCGAGCAGTACTTC. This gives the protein CASSLWGLAEIPRPFEQYF. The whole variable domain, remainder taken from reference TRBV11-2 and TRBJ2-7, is EAGVAQSPRYKIIEKRQSVAFWCNPISGHATLYWYQQILGQGPKLLIQFQNNGVVDDSQLPKDRFSAERLKGVDSTLKIQPAKLEDSAVYLCASSLWGLAEIPRPFEQYFGPGTRLTVT.

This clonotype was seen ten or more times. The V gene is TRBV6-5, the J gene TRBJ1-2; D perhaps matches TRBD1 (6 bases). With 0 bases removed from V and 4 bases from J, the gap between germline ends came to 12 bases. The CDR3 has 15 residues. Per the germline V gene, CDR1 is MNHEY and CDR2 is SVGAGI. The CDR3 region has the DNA TGTGCCAGCAGTTACTCACAGGGTTTAAGCTATGGCTACACCTTC. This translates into CASSYSQGLSYGYTF.

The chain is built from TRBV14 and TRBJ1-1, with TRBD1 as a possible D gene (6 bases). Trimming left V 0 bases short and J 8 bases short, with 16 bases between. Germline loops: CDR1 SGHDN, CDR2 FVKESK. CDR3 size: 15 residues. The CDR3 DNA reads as TGTGCCAGCAGCCAAGATGGGAGACCGGACAGAGAAGCTTTCTTT. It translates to CASSQDGRPDREAFF.

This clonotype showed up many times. The CDR3 bases are TGTGCCAGCTCACCGGCGAGACAGCCCATGAACACTGAAGCTTTCTTT. Its protein product is CASSPARQPMNTEAFF. This rearrangement joins TRBV18 to TRBJ1-1; D is perhaps TRBD1 (5 bases). The CDR3 has 16 amino acids. Trimming pared 3 bases from V and 0 bases from J, leaving 14 bases between. Germline V gives CDR1 KGHSH, CDR2 LQKENI.

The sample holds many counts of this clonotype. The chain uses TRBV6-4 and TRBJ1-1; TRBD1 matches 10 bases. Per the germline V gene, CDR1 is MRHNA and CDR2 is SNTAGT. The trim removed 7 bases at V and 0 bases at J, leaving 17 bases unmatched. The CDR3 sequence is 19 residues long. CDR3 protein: CASNILLRDRGVMNTEAFF. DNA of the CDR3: TGTGCCAGCAATATCCTTCTAAGGGACAGGGGCGTGATGAACACTGAAGCTTTCTTT.

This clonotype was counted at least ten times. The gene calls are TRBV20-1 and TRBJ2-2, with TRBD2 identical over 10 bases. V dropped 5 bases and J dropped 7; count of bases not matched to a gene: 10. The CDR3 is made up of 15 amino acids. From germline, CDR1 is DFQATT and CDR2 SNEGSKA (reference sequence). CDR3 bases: TGCAGTGCTTCGAGCGGGGGGGGTCCAAGCGGGGAGCTGTTTTTT. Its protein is CSASSGGGPSGELFF.

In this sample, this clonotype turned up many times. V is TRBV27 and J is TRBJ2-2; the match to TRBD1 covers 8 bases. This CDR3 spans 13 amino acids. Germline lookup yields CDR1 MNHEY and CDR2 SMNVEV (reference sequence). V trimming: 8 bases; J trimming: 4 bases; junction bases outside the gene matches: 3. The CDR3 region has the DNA TGTGCCAGCGGACAGGGATTCACCGGGGAGCTGTTTTTT. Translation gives CASGQGFTGELFF.

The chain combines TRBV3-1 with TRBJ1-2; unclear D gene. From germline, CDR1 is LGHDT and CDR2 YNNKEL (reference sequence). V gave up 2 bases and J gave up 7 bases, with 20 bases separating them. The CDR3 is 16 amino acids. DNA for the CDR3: TGTGCCAGCAGCCAATCCCCCGGCCGCTACAATACTGGCTACACCTTC. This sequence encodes CASSQSPGRYNTGYTF.

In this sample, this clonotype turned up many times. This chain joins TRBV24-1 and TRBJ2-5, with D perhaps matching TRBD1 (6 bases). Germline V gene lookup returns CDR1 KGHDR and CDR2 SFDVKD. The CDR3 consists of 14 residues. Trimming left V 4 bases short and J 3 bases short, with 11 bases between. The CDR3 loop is CATSDPGQKETQYF. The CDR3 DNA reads TGTGCCACCAGTGACCCTGGACAGAAAGAGACCCAGTACTTC.

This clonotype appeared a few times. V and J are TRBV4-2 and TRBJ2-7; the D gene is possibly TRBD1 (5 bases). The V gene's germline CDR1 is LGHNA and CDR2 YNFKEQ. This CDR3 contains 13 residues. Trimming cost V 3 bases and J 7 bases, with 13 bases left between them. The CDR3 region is CASSHELQGEQYF. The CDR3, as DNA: TGTGCCAGCAGCCACGAACTGCAGGGTGAGCAGTACTTC.

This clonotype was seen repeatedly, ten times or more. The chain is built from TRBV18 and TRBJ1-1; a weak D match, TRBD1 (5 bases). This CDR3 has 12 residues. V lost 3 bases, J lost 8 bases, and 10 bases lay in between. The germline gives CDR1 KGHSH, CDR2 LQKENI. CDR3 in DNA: TGTGCCAGCTCACCGATCACAGGAGAAGCTTTCTTT. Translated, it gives CASSPITGEAFF. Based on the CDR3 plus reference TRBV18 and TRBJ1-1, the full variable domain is NAGVMQNPRHLVRRRGQEARLRCSPMKGHSHVYWYRQLPEEGLKFMVYLQKENIIDESGMPKERFSAEFPKEGPSILRIQQVVRGDSAAYFCASSPITGEAFFGQGTRLTVV.

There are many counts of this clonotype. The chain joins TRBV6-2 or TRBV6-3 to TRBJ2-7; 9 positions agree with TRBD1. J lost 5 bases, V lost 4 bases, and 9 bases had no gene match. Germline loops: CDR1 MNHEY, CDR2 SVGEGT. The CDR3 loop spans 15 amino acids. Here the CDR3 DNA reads TGTGCCAGCAGTTTAACAGGGGGCGCTTACAACGAGCAGTACTTC. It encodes CASSLTGGAYNEQYF.

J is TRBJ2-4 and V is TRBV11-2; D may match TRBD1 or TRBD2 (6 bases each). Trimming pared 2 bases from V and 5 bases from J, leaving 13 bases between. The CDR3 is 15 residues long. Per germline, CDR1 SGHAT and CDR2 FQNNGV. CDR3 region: CASSLTGGPQNIQYF. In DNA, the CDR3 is TGTGCCAGCAGCTTAACTGGGGGGCCACAAAACATTCAGTACTTC.

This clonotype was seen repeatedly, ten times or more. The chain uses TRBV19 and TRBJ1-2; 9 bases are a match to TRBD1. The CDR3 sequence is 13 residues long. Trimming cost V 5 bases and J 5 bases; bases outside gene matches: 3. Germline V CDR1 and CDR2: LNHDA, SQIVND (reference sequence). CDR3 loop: CASSVQGAYGYTF. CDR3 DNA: TGTGCCAGTAGTGTACAGGGGGCATATGGCTACACCTTC.

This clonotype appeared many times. CDR3 DNA: TGTGCCAGCAGTGAAGCCGAAGAGACCCAGTACTTC. Its translation is CASSEAEETQYF. The V and J genes are TRBV2 and TRBJ2-5, with no clear D. The CDR3 has 12 amino acids. The germline gives CDR1 SNHLY, CDR2 FYNNEI. Trimming stripped 0 bases from V and 3 bases from J, with 2 bases between.

The CDR3, as DNA: TGTGCCAGCACCGTGGACAGGAGCTATGGCTACACCTTC. The encoded protein is CASTVDRSYGYTF. The chain couples TRBV12-3 or TRBV12-4 to TRBJ1-2; 7 bases map to TRBD1. Trimming at V came to 7 bases and at J to 4 bases, leaving 6 bases not matched to a gene. CDR3 length equals 13 residues.

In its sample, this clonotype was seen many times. The CDR3 sequence is CASSPGHPYEQYF. CDR3 nucleotides: TGTGCCAGCAGTCCCGGACATCCCTACGAGCAGTACTTC. The V gene is TRBV27, the J gene TRBJ2-7; D perhaps matches TRBD1 (5 bases). This CDR3 is 13 amino acids long. CDR1 MNHEY and CDR2 SMNVEV come from the germline V gene (reference sequence). V shed 5 bases and J shed 2 bases, with 10 bases lying between them.

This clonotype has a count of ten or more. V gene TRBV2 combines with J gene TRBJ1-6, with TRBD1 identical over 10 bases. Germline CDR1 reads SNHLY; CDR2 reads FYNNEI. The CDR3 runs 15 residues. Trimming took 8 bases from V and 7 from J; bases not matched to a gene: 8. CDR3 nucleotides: TGTGCCAGCCGGATAGGGACAGGGGACAATTCACCCCTCCACTTT. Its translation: CASRIGTGDNSPLHF. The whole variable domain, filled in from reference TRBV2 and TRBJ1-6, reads EPEVTQTPSHQVTQMGQEVILRCVPISNHLYFYWYRQILGQKVEFLVSFYNNEISEKSEIFDDQFSVERPDGSNFTLKIRSTKLEDSAMYFCASRIGTGDNSPLHFGNGTRLTVT.

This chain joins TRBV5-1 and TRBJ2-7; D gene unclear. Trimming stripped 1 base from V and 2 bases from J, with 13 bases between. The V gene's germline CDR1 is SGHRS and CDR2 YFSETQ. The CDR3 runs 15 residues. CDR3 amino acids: CASSLRVLPTYEQYF. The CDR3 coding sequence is TGCGCCAGCAGCTTGCGGGTCCTTCCCACCTACGAGCAGTACTTC. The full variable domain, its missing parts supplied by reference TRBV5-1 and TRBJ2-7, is KAGVTQTPRYLIKTRGQQVTLSCSPISGHRSVSWYQQTPGQGLQFLFEYFSETQRNKGNFPGRFSGRQFSNSRSEMNVSTLELGDSALYLCASSLRVLPTYEQYFGPGTRLTVT.

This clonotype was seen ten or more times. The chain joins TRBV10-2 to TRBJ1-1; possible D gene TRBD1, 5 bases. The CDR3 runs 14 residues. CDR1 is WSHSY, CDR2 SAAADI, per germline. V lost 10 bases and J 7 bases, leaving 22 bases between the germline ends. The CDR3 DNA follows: TGCGCCACTAAAGCGGGGCGGATATCGGGTGAAGCTTTCTTT. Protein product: CATKAGRISGEAFF.

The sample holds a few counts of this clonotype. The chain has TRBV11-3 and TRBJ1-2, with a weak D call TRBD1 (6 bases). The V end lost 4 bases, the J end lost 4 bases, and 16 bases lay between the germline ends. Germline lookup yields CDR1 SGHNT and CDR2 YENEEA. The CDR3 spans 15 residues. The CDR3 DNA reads TGTGCCAGCAGCTCCCCTCCACAGGGAACCTATGGCTACACCTTC. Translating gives CASSSPPQGTYGYTF.

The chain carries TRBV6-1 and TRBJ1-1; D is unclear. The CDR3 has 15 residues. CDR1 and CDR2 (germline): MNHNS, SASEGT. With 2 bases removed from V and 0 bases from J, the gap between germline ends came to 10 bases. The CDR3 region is CASSEKAVVNTEAFF. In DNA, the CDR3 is TGTGCCAGCAGTGAAAAGGCGGTCGTGAACACTGAAGCTTTCTTT.

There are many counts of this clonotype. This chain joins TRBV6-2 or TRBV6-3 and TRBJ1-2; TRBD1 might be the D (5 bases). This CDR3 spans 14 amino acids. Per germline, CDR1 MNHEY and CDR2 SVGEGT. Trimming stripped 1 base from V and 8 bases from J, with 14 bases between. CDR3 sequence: CASSYWGTSGGYTF. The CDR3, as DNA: TGTGCCAGCAGTTACTGGGGGACTTCGGGGGGCTACACCTTC.

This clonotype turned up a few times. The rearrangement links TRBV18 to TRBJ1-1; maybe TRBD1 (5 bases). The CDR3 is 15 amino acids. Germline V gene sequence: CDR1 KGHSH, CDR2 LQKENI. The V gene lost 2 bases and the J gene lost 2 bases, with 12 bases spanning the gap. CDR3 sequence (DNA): TGTGCCAGCTCACCAACGAGGGGACTTAACACTGAAGCTTTCTTT. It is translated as CASSPTRGLNTEAFF.

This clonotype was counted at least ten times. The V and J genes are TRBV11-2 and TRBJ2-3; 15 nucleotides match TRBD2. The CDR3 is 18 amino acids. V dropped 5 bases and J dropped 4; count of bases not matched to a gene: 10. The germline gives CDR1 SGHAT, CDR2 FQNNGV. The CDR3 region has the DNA TGTGCCAGCAGCCTTGGACTAGCGGGGGGGCCTAGGGCAGATACGCAGTATTTT. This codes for CASSLGLAGGPRADTQYF.

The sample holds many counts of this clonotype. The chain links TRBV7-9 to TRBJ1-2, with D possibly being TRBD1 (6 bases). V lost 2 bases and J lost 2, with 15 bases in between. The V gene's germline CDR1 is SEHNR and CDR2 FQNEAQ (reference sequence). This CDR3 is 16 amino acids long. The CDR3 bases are TGTGCCAGCAGCTTAACCCGGGACATATACAACTATGGCTACACCTTC. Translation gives CASSLTRDIYNYGYTF.